This passage covers 6 T cell receptor beta chains from one sample sequenced in a study of T cells in localized non-small cell lung cancer (dated by TCRdb to 2019 to 2021). Library preparation employed the immunoSEQ multiplex PCR assay. The source is immuneACCESS, and TCRdb retained only in-frame sequences with V and J called. Part of the clones is not carried over; for the studies checked, unresolved V genes explain less than half of this, and the remainder is unexplained. The sample table contains over 25,000 clones; only one count was recorded for around 92% of them. The ten largest make up 2% to 2.5% of the sample. The sample consisted of peripheral blood, taken before any cancer treatment. The receptors derive from a female donor older than 55 with stage I lung adenocarcinoma.

This chain connects TRBV6-5 to TRBJ1-2; 7 bases line up with TRBD1. The CDR3 runs to 13 residues. From germline, CDR1 is MNHEY and CDR2 SVGAGI. The junction had 5 bases not matched to a gene; V was cut back by 6 bases and J by 4 bases. The CDR3 spells CASRRQGSYGYTF. CDR3 nucleotides: TGTGCCAGCAGACGACAGGGTAGCTATGGCTACACCTTC.

The chain joins TRBV5-4 to TRBJ1-2; D perhaps matches TRBD1 (5 bases). Germline loops: CDR1 SGHNT, CDR2 YYREEE (reference sequence). Deletions cut 4 bases from V and 6 bases from J, with 16 bases between. The CDR3 length is 14 residues. The CDR3 DNA follows: TGTGCCAGCAGCCTAGGTTCGGCGGGGGATGGCTACACCTTC. Amino acid sequence: CASSLGSAGDGYTF.

In this sample, this clone turned up a few times. V usage is TRBV29-1 and J usage is TRBJ1-1, with 8 bases fitting TRBD1. V lost 4 bases and J lost 1; bases outside the gene matches: 2. The CDR3 is made up of 13 amino acids. Looked up from germline, CDR1 is SQVTM and CDR2 is ANQGSEA. The CDR3 DNA sequence: TGCAGCGTTGCCACAGGGGGGAACACTGAAGCTTTCTTT. Encoded protein: CSVATGGNTEAFF.

The V call is TRBV4-2, the J call TRBJ1-3, with D unclear. This CDR3 comprises 17 residues. Germline assignment: CDR1 LGHNA and CDR2 YNFKEQ. Trimming left V 0 bases short and J 0 bases short, with 12 bases between. In nucleotides, the CDR3 is TGTGCCAGCAGCCAAGATTACCGTCGGGGCTCTGGAAACACCATATATTTT. It yields the protein CASSQDYRRGSGNTIYF.

V gene TRBV5-4 combines with J gene TRBJ2-3, with D possibly being TRBD1 (5 bases). Trimming cost V 5 bases and J 2 bases, with 12 bases left between them. The CDR3 has 14 amino acids. Germline V gives CDR1 SGHNT, CDR2 YYREEE (reference sequence). This CDR3 is CASRSRQITDTQYF. In DNA, the CDR3 is TGTGCCAGCAGATCCAGACAGATCACAGATACGCAGTATTTT.

The rearrangement links TRBV15 to TRBJ1-2; D is perhaps TRBD1 (6 bases). The CDR3 is 15 residues long. CDR1 and CDR2 (germline): LNHNV, YYDKDF (reference sequence). V lost 0 bases and J lost 8, with 16 bases in between. CDR3 region: CATSRDTGNQKGYTF. In DNA form, the CDR3 reads TGTGCCACCAGCAGAGATACAGGGAATCAGAAAGGCTACACCTTC.